This T cell receptor beta chain was profiled in a study of blood T cell repertoires in COVID-19. In the study overall: Both acute and convalescent COVID-19 samples were obtained from the United States, Italy and Spain. From T cells, B-cell-depleted T cells, or PBMCs came the material, which was cDNA or gDNA.

Germline CDR1 reads LNHDA; CDR2 reads SQIVND (reference sequence). There are 18 residues in the CDR3. Trimming removed 11 bases from V and 4 bases from J, with 33 bases in between. In the source study's methods: Scientists estimated how many nucleated cells there were by amplifying reference gene primers. Method: immunoSEQ multiplex PCR; TCRdb's copy keeps in-frame clones and lacks some. Clone size and the V and J calls come from that table; the DNA yielded D and trimming. The profile shows 150,000 or so clones, approximately 84% of them singletons. V and J are TRBV19 and TRBJ2-7; the D gene is possibly TRBD1 (5 bases). This receptor was obtained from a human donor in a cohort sampled during active COVID-19. Sample: peripheral blood. DNA of the CDR3: TGTGCCTCTAGGGTTGGACACGAAAGTTCCTTGGCCCCTTACGAGCAGTACTTC. This codes for CASRVGHESSLAPYEQYF.